These 10 T cell receptor beta chains came from one sample sequenced in a study of blood T cells in healthy people across ages. The authors ran a second PCR of 7 to 11 cycles using a sample-barcoded 5' primer and a J-beta primer mix. TCRdb ran MiXCR on the 5' RACE reads and lists one entry per CDR3 protein. Of approximately 1,700,000 distinct CDR3 sequences detected, roughly 43% appear once; the ten largest clones hold 23%. The sequencing input was blood. These receptors originate from a human donor in good health.

The sample holds one count of this clonotype. The rearrangement uses TRBV4-1 and TRBJ2-2, with 11 bases identical to TRBD2. The junction had 6 bases not matched to a gene; V was cut back by 2 bases and J by 1 base. Germline V gene data show CDR1 as MGHRA and CDR2 as YSYEKL. This CDR3 is 18 amino acids long. CDR3 sequence reads: CASSQTLGLAGNTGELFF. Written as DNA, the CDR3 is TGCGCCAGCAGCCAAACCCTAGGACTAGCGGGGAACACCGGGGAGCTGTTTTTT.

This chain joins TRBV7-3 and TRBJ1-1; TRBD1 might be the D (5 bases). With 1 base removed from V and 3 bases from J, the gap between germline ends came to 9 bases. Germline V gene data show CDR1 as SGHTA and CDR2 as FQGTGA. The CDR3 extends over 14 amino acids. This CDR3 is CASSLNAGHTEAFF. CDR3 nucleotides: TGTGCCAGCAGCTTAAATGCAGGGCACACTGAAGCTTTCTTT.

V usage is TRBV6-5 and J usage is TRBJ2-5; D possibly corresponds to TRBD1 (6 bases). V was pared by 2 bases and J by 2 bases, with 21 bases between. CDR1 and CDR2 from the germline V gene are MNHEY and SVGAGI. There are 18 residues in the CDR3. CDR3 bases: TGTGCCAGCAGTTACGGCACAGGGCCTAGGATGGGTCAAGAGACCCAGTACTTC. Translation gives CASSYGTGPRMGQETQYF.

This clonotype was observed many times. This chain links TRBV7-2 with TRBJ2-1; the match to TRBD2 covers 7 bases. The length of the CDR3 is 13 residues. J was trimmed by 10 bases and V by 5 bases; bases with no gene match: 8. Per germline, CDR1 SGHTA and CDR2 FQGNSA. The DNA of the CDR3 is TGTGCCAGCAGCCTTCCGGGGGGTATGGAGCAGTTCTTC. Its protein is CASSLPGGMEQFF.

The V gene is TRBV7-6, the J gene TRBJ2-3; 13 bases agree with TRBD2. In germline, CDR1 is SGHVS, CDR2 FNYEAQ. CDR3 size: 20 residues. Trimming cost V 1 base and J 0 bases; bases outside gene matches: 10. The CDR3 reads CASSLDPGLAGRGSTDTQYF. The CDR3 nucleotides are TGTGCCAGCAGCTTAGATCCGGGACTAGCGGGGCGTGGAAGCACAGATACGCAGTATTTT. Full variable domain (remainder filled in from reference TRBV7-6 and TRBJ2-3): GAGVSQSPRYKVTKRGQDVALRCDPISGHVSLYWYRQALGQGPEFLTYFNYEAQQDKSGLPNDRFSAERPEGSISTLTIQRTEQRDSAMYRCASSLDPGLAGRGSTDTQYFGPGTRLTVL.

Comments on this clonotype: Compared with germline, one end of the junction differs, possibly owing to a read error. The V call is TRBV7-2, the J call TRBJ1-2; possibly TRBD1 for D (5 bases). Germline-derived CDR1 and CDR2 are SGHTA and FQGNSA. The CDR3 totals 14 residues. CDR3 protein: CAGSSGPYNYGYTF. CDR3 in DNA: TGTGCCGGCAGCTCGGGGCCGTATAACTATGGCTACACCTTC.

The genes are TRBV27 and TRBJ2-2; D may match TRBD1 or TRBD2 (5 bases each). The V and J ends lost 6 bases and 1 base respectively, with 15 bases between them. Germline V lookup: CDR1 MNHEY, CDR2 SMNVEV (reference sequence). This CDR3 region has 16 residues. The CDR3 reads CASRVMGRENTGELFF. The DNA of the CDR3 is TGTGCCAGCAGAGTCATGGGACGGGAGAACACCGGGGAGCTGTTTTTT.

This clonotype occurred many times. The chain carries TRBV29-1 and TRBJ2-3; the match to TRBD1 covers 10 bases. CDR3 length equals 15 residues. Germline V lookup: CDR1 SQVTM, CDR2 ANQGSEA. V lost 5 bases, J lost 5 bases, and 10 bases stayed unmatched. The CDR3 reads CSVMSRDRGVDTQYF. For the CDR3, the DNA is TGCAGCGTTATGTCCCGGGACAGGGGTGTAGATACGCAGTATTTT.

This chain's CDR3 is CASSSRLSNEQFF. CDR3 coding DNA: TGTGCCAGCAGCTCCCGACTCAGCAATGAGCAGTTCTTC. The chain carries TRBV13 and TRBJ2-1; D unresolved. Trimming took 4 bases from V and 6 from J, leaving 10 bases between them. The CDR3 is 13 amino acids. Germline V lookup: CDR1 PRHDT, CDR2 FYEKMQ (reference sequence).

The rearrangement links TRBV5-1 to TRBJ1-2; D not resolved. The CDR3 is 14 residues long. Germline V CDR1 and CDR2: SGHRS, YFSETQ. V was pared by 3 bases and J by 4 bases, with 13 bases between. CDR3 loop: CASSSAGRFYGYTF. In DNA form, the CDR3 reads TGCGCCAGCAGCTCTGCGGGTCGGTTCTATGGCTACACCTTC.